These T cell receptor beta chains were read from a single sample in a study of radiation and T cells in renal cell carcinoma. This table comes from immunoSEQ multiplex PCR, and its TCRdb copy is limited to in-frame clones, with some not included. The sample has around 140,000 clones, approximately 82% seen once; the top ten hold under 30%. This specimen was blood, taken from a patient whose treatment included radiotherapy and nephrectomy. These receptors were taken from a woman aged 45-65 years with renal cell carcinoma. Each CDR3 is given with its conserved first and last residue. Fields, in order: V gene, clone size, J gene, D gene, CDR3 DNA, CDR3 protein. D genes are given only for firm matches. Clone size, where shown, is once, few, many, or a class for clones that have expanded.

v_call: TRBV19; clone_size: -; j_call: TRBJ1-5; d_call: -; cdr3_nt: TGTGCCAGTACCCCGACCGGGACCCGTTGGGGTCAGCCCCAGCATTTT; cdr3_aa: CASTPTGTRWGQPQHF
v_call: TRBV11-2; clone_size: -; j_call: TRBJ2-5; d_call: -; cdr3_nt: TGTGCCAGCAGCTTGGGGACGACAGAGACCCAGTACTTC; cdr3_aa: CASSLGTTETQYF
v_call: TRBV5-1; clone_size: -; j_call: TRBJ1-2; d_call: -; cdr3_nt: TGCGCCAGCAGAGGGGGACTGGGCAACTATGGCTACACCTTC; cdr3_aa: CASRGGLGNYGYTF
v_call: TRBV2; clone_size: few; j_call: TRBJ1-1; d_call: -; cdr3_nt: TGTGCCAGCAATCTTAAGACAGGGAACACTGAAGCTTTCTTT; cdr3_aa: CASNLKTGNTEAFF
v_call: TRBV2; clone_size: -; j_call: TRBJ2-1; d_call: -; cdr3_nt: TGTGCCAGCAGTGAGACGTCCCCGGGCGATGAGCAGTTCTTC; cdr3_aa: CASSETSPGDEQFF
v_call: TRBV9; clone_size: -; j_call: TRBJ1-1; d_call: -; cdr3_nt: TGTGCCAGCAGCGTAGGGTCATCGTCGGGGGTTGACACTGAAGCTTTCTTT; cdr3_aa: CASSVGSSSGVDTEAFF
v_call: TRBV28; clone_size: -; j_call: TRBJ1-5; d_call: -; cdr3_nt: TGTGCCAGCAGTTTAGAATTTCAGGGGAGTCAGCCCCAGCATTTT; cdr3_aa: CASSLEFQGSQPQHF
v_call: TRBV30; clone_size: -; j_call: TRBJ2-7; d_call: TRBD2; cdr3_nt: TGTGCCTCGGGACTAGTGAATACCTACGAGCAGTACTTC; cdr3_aa: CASGLVNTYEQYF
v_call: TRBV29-1; clone_size: -; j_call: TRBJ1-1; d_call: TRBD1; cdr3_nt: TGCAGCGTTCTGAGGGCGGACAGGGGTCGCCCTGAAGCTTTCTTT; cdr3_aa: CSVLRADRGRPEAFF
v_call: TRBV5-1; clone_size: -; j_call: TRBJ1-1; d_call: -; cdr3_nt: TGCGCCAGCAGCCCACGGGAATGGAACACTGAAGCTTTCTTT; cdr3_aa: CASSPREWNTEAFF
v_call: TRBV5-1; clone_size: -; j_call: TRBJ2-5; d_call: TRBD1; cdr3_nt: TGCGCCAGCAGCACCAAGGGACAGACTCTAAGTCTCCGATGGAAGACCCAGTACTTC; cdr3_aa: CASSTKGQTLSLRWKTQYF
v_call: TRBV6-6; clone_size: -; j_call: TRBJ2-2; d_call: -; cdr3_nt: TGTGCCAGCAGCTCCGACATTACCGGGGAGCTGTTTTTT; cdr3_aa: CASSSDITGELFF
v_call: TRBV7-2; clone_size: -; j_call: TRBJ1-2; d_call: -; cdr3_nt: TGTGCCAGCAGCTTAGAACGGCCGTATGGCTACACCTTC; cdr3_aa: CASSLERPYGYTF
v_call: TRBV18; clone_size: -; j_call: TRBJ2-7; d_call: -; cdr3_nt: TGTGCCAGCTCACCAGTCGAAGAGGCTTCCTACGAGCAGTACTTC; cdr3_aa: CASSPVEEASYEQYF
v_call: TRBV6-5; clone_size: few; j_call: TRBJ2-7; d_call: -; cdr3_nt: TGTGCCACATCCAGCGGCAGGCAGACCTACGAGCAGTACTTC; cdr3_aa: CATSSGRQTYEQYF
v_call: TRBV5-1; clone_size: -; j_call: TRBJ1-2; d_call: -; cdr3_nt: TGCGCCAGCAGCTTGGTGGAGGGGGAAGGCTATGGCTACACCTTC; cdr3_aa: CASSLVEGEGYGYTF
v_call: TRBV6-6; clone_size: many; j_call: TRBJ2-1; d_call: -; cdr3_nt: TGTGCCAGCAGTTACATAGCCGGGGGTGAGCAGTTCTTC; cdr3_aa: CASSYIAGGEQFF
v_call: TRBV5-1; clone_size: -; j_call: TRBJ2-7; d_call: TRBD1; cdr3_nt: TGCGCCAGCAGCTTGTTGCCCCACGGGACAGGGCCTTCCTCCTACGAGCAGTACTTC; cdr3_aa: CASSLLPHGTGPSSYEQYF
v_call: TRBV7-9; clone_size: -; j_call: TRBJ2-7; d_call: -; cdr3_nt: TGTGCCAGCAGCTTAGTCGGCAGGGGTGTGGACGAGCAGTACTTC; cdr3_aa: CASSLVGRGVDEQYF
v_call: TRBV30; clone_size: -; j_call: TRBJ2-5; d_call: -; cdr3_nt: TGTGCTGGCGGGGCCCTCGGGGAGACCCAGTACTTC; cdr3_aa: CAGGALGETQYF
v_call: TRBV19; clone_size: few; j_call: TRBJ2-7; d_call: -; cdr3_nt: TGTGCCAGTAGTATCGCTTGGGGCGAGCAGTACTTC; cdr3_aa: CASSIAWGEQYF
v_call: TRBV11-2; clone_size: -; j_call: TRBJ2-2; d_call: -; cdr3_nt: TGTGCCAGCAGTATCAGTGGAGGGGAGCTGTTTTTT; cdr3_aa: CASSISGGELFF
v_call: TRBV5-1; clone_size: -; j_call: TRBJ2-2; d_call: -; cdr3_nt: TGCGCCAGCAGCTTGGCGGCAGGAAACACCGGGGAGCTGTTTTTT; cdr3_aa: CASSLAAGNTGELFF
v_call: TRBV10-1; clone_size: -; j_call: TRBJ2-1; d_call: -; cdr3_nt: TGCGCCAGCAGTCAATTTGGGGCCTACAATGAGCAGTTCTTC; cdr3_aa: CASSQFGAYNEQFF
v_call: TRBV28; clone_size: -; j_call: TRBJ1-2; d_call: TRBD1; cdr3_nt: TGTGCCAGCAGTAGACAGGGAAACTATGGCTACACCTTC; cdr3_aa: CASSRQGNYGYTF
v_call: TRBV7-2; clone_size: -; j_call: TRBJ2-3; d_call: TRBD1; cdr3_nt: TGTGCCAGCAGCGATAGACAGGGGGGGAGCACAGATACGCAGTATTTT; cdr3_aa: CASSDRQGGSTDTQYF
v_call: TRBV30; clone_size: -; j_call: TRBJ2-1; d_call: -; cdr3_nt: TGTGCCTGGAGCCCCGAGGGGAATGAGCAGTTCTTC; cdr3_aa: CAWSPEGNEQFF
v_call: TRBV30; clone_size: -; j_call: TRBJ1-3; d_call: TRBD1; cdr3_nt: TGTGCCTTCGAGACAGGGGCTGGAAACACCATATATTTT; cdr3_aa: CAFETGAGNTIYF
v_call: TRBV7-2; clone_size: -; j_call: TRBJ1-2; d_call: TRBD1; cdr3_nt: TGTGCCAGCAGCTCGGACAGGATCACGGGCTACACCTTC; cdr3_aa: CASSSDRITGYTF
v_call: TRBV7-2; clone_size: few; j_call: TRBJ2-7; d_call: TRBD1; cdr3_nt: TGTGCCAGCAGCCCCTACAGCCAGGGGGTCTACGAGCAGTACTTC; cdr3_aa: CASSPYSQGVYEQYF
v_call: TRBV5-4; clone_size: once; j_call: TRBJ1-2; d_call: TRBD1; cdr3_nt: TGTGCCAGCAGCTTGAGAGACAGGGGAAGGGGCTATGGCTACACCTTC; cdr3_aa: CASSLRDRGRGYGYTF
v_call: TRBV9; clone_size: -; j_call: TRBJ1-6; d_call: -; cdr3_nt: TGTGCCAGCAGCGTATCAACAGCTCTCGACTCACCCCTCCACTTT; cdr3_aa: CASSVSTALDSPLHF
v_call: TRBV5-1; clone_size: -; j_call: TRBJ2-5; d_call: -; cdr3_nt: TGCGCCAGCAGCTTGGATAAGGGATACCAAGAGACCCAGTACTTC; cdr3_aa: CASSLDKGYQETQYF
v_call: TRBV10-2; clone_size: -; j_call: TRBJ2-5; d_call: -; cdr3_nt: TGCGCCAGCAGTGAGTCGAATAGGGAAGAGACCCAGTACTTC; cdr3_aa: CASSESNREETQYF
v_call: TRBV7-6; clone_size: -; j_call: TRBJ2-3; d_call: TRBD2; cdr3_nt: TGTGCCAGCAGCTCCGGGACTAGCGGGACCGAGACCCCCACAGATACGCAGTATTTT; cdr3_aa: CASSSGTSGTETPTDTQYF
v_call: TRBV4-3; clone_size: -; j_call: TRBJ2-1; d_call: -; cdr3_nt: TGCGCCAGCAGCCAAGTTGATGAGCAGTTCTTC; cdr3_aa: CASSQVDEQFF
v_call: TRBV5-1; clone_size: -; j_call: TRBJ2-5; d_call: -; cdr3_nt: TGCGCCAGCAGCTTGGTGGACAGAGTCGAGACCCAGTACTTC; cdr3_aa: CASSLVDRVETQYF
v_call: TRBV6-5; clone_size: -; j_call: TRBJ1-4; d_call: TRBD1; cdr3_nt: TGTGCCAGCGGGACAGGGGGTTTAACTAATGAAAAACTGTTTTTT; cdr3_aa: CASGTGGLTNEKLFF
v_call: TRBV7-2; clone_size: -; j_call: TRBJ2-7; d_call: TRBD1; cdr3_nt: TGTGCCAGCAGCCGGACAGGGGAGAGTAGCGAGCAGTACTTC; cdr3_aa: CASSRTGESSEQYF
v_call: TRBV4-1; clone_size: -; j_call: TRBJ2-3; d_call: -; cdr3_nt: TGCGCCAGCAGCCAAGAGTGGGGAAATACGCAGTATTTT; cdr3_aa: CASSQEWGNTQYF